These 27 T cell receptor beta chains were all obtained from the same sample, sequenced in a study of blood T cell repertoires in COVID-19. Profiled with immunoSEQ multiplex PCR; TCRdb holds only in-frame clones, not every one. This sample has roughly 200,000 clones, with around 80% found just once. Material for sequencing was peripheral blood. These receptors were taken from a man in his sixties with acute or convalescent COVID-19.

V is TRBV19 and J is TRBJ2-1, with 7 bases aligning to TRBD2. The CDR3 sequence is 14 residues long. The germline V gene has CDR1 LNHDA and CDR2 SQIVND (reference sequence). V lost 7 bases to trimming and J lost 3 bases; unmatched junction nucleotides: 6. The CDR3: CASKLASGYNEQFF. The CDR3 nucleotides read TGTGCCAGTAAGTTGGCTAGCGGCTACAATGAGCAGTTCTTC.

This clone has only one observation. The rearrangement links TRBV14 to TRBJ1-4; unclear D gene. V was shortened by 3 bases and J by 3 bases, with 14 bases between the two germline ends. Germline CDR1 SGHDN, CDR2 FVKESK. This CDR3 spans 16 amino acids. CDR3 sequence reads: CASSHSPGRANEKLFF. CDR3 DNA sequence: TGTGCCAGCAGCCATAGCCCCGGAAGAGCTAATGAAAAACTGTTTTTT. Full variable domain (outside the CDR3, taken from reference TRBV14 and TRBJ1-4): EAGVTQFPSHSVIEKGQTVTLRCDPISGHDNLYWYRRVMGKEIKFLLHFVKESKQDESGMPNNRFLAERTGGTYSTLKVQPAELEDSGVYFCASSHSPGRANEKLFFGSGTQLSVL.

The chain employs TRBV4-3 and TRBJ2-5; D may be TRBD1 (7 bases). V was shortened by 1 base and J by 4 bases, with 10 bases between the two germline ends. The CDR3 has 14 residues. Germline V lookup: CDR1 LGHNA, CDR2 YSLEER. CDR3 nucleotide sequence: TGCGCCAGCAGCCAAGGACAGGGAGGAGAGACCCAGTACTTC. This gives the protein CASSQGQGGETQYF.

CDR3 sequence (DNA): TGTGCCAGCAGCGTAGGGGACAGGGGTCTCTACGAGCAGTACTTC. This codes for CASSVGDRGLYEQYF. The genes are TRBV9 and TRBJ2-7; the match to TRBD1 covers 10 bases. CDR3 length: 15 amino acids. After removal of 0 bases from V and 3 bases from J, the junction contained 3 bases not matched to a gene. Germline CDR1 is SGDLS and CDR2 is YYNGEE.

This rearrangement joins TRBV19 to TRBJ1-5; D gene uncertain. V lost 4 bases and J lost 5, with 15 bases in between. The CDR3 extends over 15 amino acids. Per the germline V gene, CDR1 is LNHDA and CDR2 is SQIVND (reference sequence). The CDR3 DNA sequence: TGTGCCAGTAGTAGTCACGGGTCCCTTTATCAGCCCCAGCATTTT. This encodes CASSSHGSLYQPQHF.

The J gene is TRBJ2-1, the V gene TRBV4-2; TRBD2 matches 10 bases. Trimming took 5 bases from V and 1 from J; bases not matched to a gene: 8. The CDR3 runs to 17 residues. Germline V gene lookup returns CDR1 LGHNA and CDR2 YNFKEQ. The CDR3 protein is CASSRNSGRGSYNEQFF. The CDR3, as DNA: TGTGCCAGCAGCAGAAACAGCGGGAGGGGATCCTACAATGAGCAGTTCTTC.

This sequence joins TRBV20-1 and TRBJ2-1, with 9 bases fitting TRBD2. V gave up 3 bases and J gave up 4 bases; unmatched junction bases: 13. This CDR3 has 17 residues. From germline, CDR1 is DFQATT and CDR2 SNEGSKA (reference sequence). CDR3 region: CSASRGIAGVGYNEQFF. CDR3 DNA: TGCAGTGCTAGTCGTGGGATAGCGGGAGTGGGGTACAATGAGCAGTTCTTC.

This chain connects TRBV11-3 to TRBJ2-1, with 7 bases lining up with TRBD1. CDR1 is SGHNT, CDR2 YENEEA, per germline. The V gene end was trimmed by 5 bases and the J gene end by 9 bases; junction bases not matched to a gene: 13. The CDR3 consists of 15 residues. The CDR3 reads CASSQRQGSVGEQFF. The CDR3 DNA sequence: TGTGCCAGCAGCCAGAGACAGGGCAGTGTCGGTGAGCAGTTCTTC. Supplemented by reference TRBV11-3 and TRBJ2-1, the full variable domain reads EAGVVQSPRYKIIEKKQPVAFWCNPISGHNTLYWYLQNLGQGPELLIRYENEEAVDDSQLPKDRFSAERLKGVDSTLKIQPAELGDSAVYLCASSQRQGSVGEQFFGPGTRLTVL.

This sequence joins TRBV11-2 and TRBJ2-2; D uncertain. Trimming left V 1 base short and J 0 bases short, with 6 bases between. CDR3 size: 15 residues. Germline V gene lookup returns CDR1 SGHAT and CDR2 FQNNGV. The CDR3 sequence: CASSLGAPNTGELFF. The CDR3 DNA is TGTGCCAGCAGCTTAGGAGCACCGAACACCGGGGAGCTGTTTTTT. The entire variable domain, with the rest obtained from reference TRBV11-2 and TRBJ2-2, is as follows: EAGVAQSPRYKIIEKRQSVAFWCNPISGHATLYWYQQILGQGPKLLIQFQNNGVVDDSQLPKDRFSAERLKGVDSTLKIQPAKLEDSAVYLCASSLGAPNTGELFFGEGSRLTVL.

This clone was recorded only once. The rearrangement uses TRBV5-8 and TRBJ2-7; D possibly corresponds to TRBD1 (7 bases). This CDR3 comprises 16 residues. Germline V gives CDR1 SGHTS, CDR2 YDEGEE. Deletions cut 1 base from V and 2 bases from J, with 16 bases between. CDR3 DNA: TGTGCCAGCAGCTTGTGGCGGGACAGCGTAACCTACGAGCAGTACTTC. This sequence encodes CASSLWRDSVTYEQYF.

This rearrangement joins TRBV4-1 to TRBJ2-7, with TRBD2 identical over 7 bases. Per germline, CDR1 MGHRA and CDR2 YSYEKL. This CDR3 region has 15 residues. Trimming cost V 3 bases and J 3 bases; bases outside gene matches: 8. The CDR3 protein is CASSQTSGTNYEQYF. CDR3 bases: TGCGCCAGCAGCCAGACATCCGGGACTAACTACGAGCAGTACTTC.

This chain joins TRBV5-4 and TRBJ2-1; TRBD1 matches 7 bases. The trim removed 1 base at V and 6 bases at J, leaving 7 bases unmatched. Germline assignment: CDR1 SGHNT and CDR2 YYREEE (reference sequence). This CDR3 is 15 amino acids long. CDR3 amino acids: CASSLRGGVGNEQFF. The CDR3 nucleotides read TGTGCCAGCAGCTTGAGAGGGGGCGTTGGCAATGAGCAGTTCTTC.

This clone showed up just once. The gene calls are TRBV4-2 and TRBJ2-7, with D hard to call. V was shortened by 1 base and J by 3 bases, with 10 bases between the two germline ends. The CDR3 is 14 amino acids. Per germline, CDR1 LGHNA and CDR2 YNFKEQ. The CDR3 nucleotides read TGTGCCAGCAGCCAAGTTGGTAGTGACTACGAGCAGTACTTC. Translating it yields CASSQVGSDYEQYF.

This sequence joins TRBV10-3 and TRBJ1-5; the match to TRBD1 covers 8 bases. Trimming cost V 4 bases and J 2 bases; bases outside gene matches: 10. The germline gives CDR1 ENHRY, CDR2 SYGVKD. The CDR3 spans 17 residues. The CDR3 loop is CAISADRGGGGNQPQHF. In DNA form, the CDR3 reads TGTGCCATCAGTGCCGACAGGGGAGGAGGTGGCAATCAGCCCCAGCATTTT.

This chain's CDR3 is CAITGDSYGYTF. CDR3 nucleotide sequence: TGTGCCATCACCGGGGACAGTTATGGCTACACCTTC. The chain combines TRBV10-3 with TRBJ1-2; 7 bases are a match to TRBD1. Per germline, CDR1 ENHRY and CDR2 SYGVKD. V shed 7 bases, J shed 5 bases, and the junction held 4 bases outside the gene matches. The length of the CDR3 is 12 residues.

This rearrangement joins TRBV30 to TRBJ2-7; D might be TRBD2 (6 bases). Trimming took 5 bases from V and 5 from J, leaving 10 bases between them. This CDR3 comprises 11 residues. CDR1 and CDR2 from the germline V gene are GTSNPN and SVGIG (reference sequence). This CDR3 reads CAWGLSDEQYF. CDR3 DNA sequence: TGTGCCTGGGGACTATCGGACGAGCAGTACTTC.

The chain joins TRBV7-9 to TRBJ2-7; 13 nucleotides line up with TRBD2. With 10 bases clipped from V and 0 bases from J, the junction kept 12 bases outside the gene matches. There are 17 residues in the CDR3. Germline CDR1 reads SEHNR; CDR2 reads FQNEAQ (reference sequence). CDR3: CATIGLAGDKVSYEQYF. The CDR3, as DNA: TGTGCCACCATCGGACTAGCGGGAGATAAGGTCTCCTACGAGCAGTACTTC.

This clone was counted only a few times. This chain joins TRBV7-8 and TRBJ1-3, with a weak D call TRBD1 (6 bases). The germline V gene encodes CDR1 SGHVS and CDR2 FQNEAQ. V was cut by 6 bases and J by 2 bases, with 14 bases left in between. The CDR3 is 15 residues long. The CDR3 DNA reads as TGTGCCAGCAGAAGAGACAGGCTTACTGGAAACACCATATATTTT. Translated, it gives CASRRDRLTGNTIYF. The full variable domain, rest sourced from reference TRBV7-8 and TRBJ1-3, is GAGVSQSPRYKVAKRGQDVALRCDPISGHVSLFWYQQALGQGPEFLTYFQNEAQLDKSGLPSDRFFAERPEGSVSTLKIQRTQQEDSAVYLCASRRDRLTGNTIYFGEGSWLTVV.

The rearrangement uses TRBV6-6 and TRBJ2-3, with 7 bases identical to TRBD2. The length of the CDR3 is 16 residues. Germline CDR1 reads MNHNY; CDR2 reads SVGAGI (reference sequence). V was clipped by 2 bases and J by 6 bases; unmatched bases: 11. The DNA for the CDR3 is TGTGCCAGCAGTTACAGATCTTGGCAGGGAGGGGATACGCAGTATTTT. This encodes CASSYRSWQGGDTQYF.

This sequence joins TRBV6-2 or TRBV6-3 and TRBJ1-3; D may be TRBD1 (5 bases). With 0 bases removed from V and 2 bases from J, the gap between germline ends came to 11 bases. Germline V gives CDR1 MNHEY, CDR2 SVGEGT. There are 16 residues in the CDR3. CDR3 coding DNA: TGTGCCAGCAGTTACTCGGCCCCGGGGGCTGGAAACACCATATATTTT. Protein sequence: CASSYSAPGAGNTIYF.

V is TRBV30 and J is TRBJ1-1; no clear D. V lost 1 base, J lost 2 bases, and 11 bases lay in between. The CDR3 runs to 14 residues. In germline, CDR1 is GTSNPN, CDR2 SVGIG (reference sequence). This chain's CDR3 is CAWSGGLGNTEAFF. Written as DNA, the CDR3 is TGTGCCTGGAGTGGAGGGCTGGGAAACACTGAAGCTTTCTTT.

This chain connects TRBV7-7 to TRBJ2-3; D may be TRBD2 (6 bases). Germline CDR1 and CDR2: SSHAT and FNYEAQ (reference sequence). This CDR3 contains 15 residues. V was pared by 2 bases and J by 1 base, with 10 bases between. CDR3 sequence: CASSLSGSGTDTQYF. The CDR3 DNA reads TGTGCCAGCAGCTTATCCGGGAGCGGCACAGATACGCAGTATTTT. The entire variable domain, with the rest obtained from reference TRBV7-7 and TRBJ2-3, is as follows: GAGVSQSPRYKVTKRGQDVTLRCDPISSHATLYWYQQALGQGPEFLTYFNYEAQPDKSGLPSDRFSAERPEGSISTLTIQRTEQRDSAMYRCASSLSGSGTDTQYFGPGTRLTVL.

This chain uses TRBV21-1 with TRBJ2-4; the D call TRBD1 from the table was never checked on the DNA. TRBV21-1 is reported as a pseudogene. The CDR3 runs to 14 residues. The CDR3 DNA reads TGTGCCAGCAGCAATTCACACGCCTTAAACATTCAGTACTTC. It is translated as CASSNSHALNIQYF.

This clone was counted a few times. V and J are TRBV5-6 and TRBJ1-2; D is ambiguous. V lost 4 bases and J lost 4, with 8 bases in between. The CDR3 loop spans 12 amino acids. Per germline, CDR1 SGHDT and CDR2 YYEEEE. The CDR3 here is CASSLVSYGYTF. The CDR3, as DNA: TGTGCCAGCAGCCTAGTGAGCTATGGCTACACCTTC.

This chain uses TRBV3-1 (or the pseudogene TRBV3-2) with TRBJ2-7, with a weak D call TRBD2 (7 bases). V shed 1 base and J shed 0 bases, with 16 bases lying between them. Looked up from germline, CDR1 is LGHDT and CDR2 is YNNKEL (reference sequence). CDR3 length: 17 amino acids. CDR3 protein: CASSQGRGLDFSYEQYF. The DNA for the CDR3 is TGTGCCAGCAGCCAAGGGCGGGGGCTGGACTTCTCCTACGAGCAGTACTTC.

This clone appeared a single time. The chain couples TRBV4-1 to TRBJ1-4; D may be TRBD1 (5 bases). The CDR3 totals 17 residues. V lost 6 bases and J 2 bases, leaving 19 bases between the germline ends. From germline, CDR1 is MGHRA and CDR2 YSYEKL. CDR3 residues: CASRRTPGPGTNEKLFF. The CDR3 nucleotides are TGCGCCAGCAGAAGAACGCCAGGGCCAGGGACTAATGAAAAACTGTTTTTT.

The gene calls are TRBV29-1 and TRBJ2-7; 8 bases match TRBD2. This CDR3 has 13 amino acids. The J segment lost 6 bases and the V segment lost 5 bases, leaving 9 bases of the junction unmatched. Germline CDR1 reads SQVTM; CDR2 reads ANQGSEA. CDR3 residues: CSVTDIAGGEQYF. CDR3 sequence (DNA): TGCAGCGTTACGGACATCGCGGGGGGCGAGCAGTACTTC.